A single sample gave rise to the 13 T cell receptor beta chains below, sequenced in a study of human thymus T cells. Sequenced by immunoSEQ multiplex PCR; TCRdb stores in-frame clones only, minus some. The sample lists fewer than 90,000 clones, just over 95% occurring once. During corrective heart surgery, resections were taken, and the thymus tissue came from them. Sequencing was performed on thymus tissue. All receptors come from a boy in the first two years of life with a congenital heart defect but otherwise immunologically healthy.

This clone came up once. The genes are TRBV11-2 and TRBJ2-7, with D tentatively TRBD1 (6 bases). This CDR3 comprises 14 residues. V lost 0 bases, J lost 2 bases, and 8 bases lay in between. Looked up from germline, CDR1 is SGHAT and CDR2 is FQNNGV. The CDR3 spells CASSLDQGPYEQYF. In nucleotides, the CDR3 is TGTGCCAGCAGCTTAGACCAGGGGCCCTACGAGCAGTACTTC.

The chain carries TRBV7-9 and TRBJ2-1, with D possibly matching TRBD2 (6 bases). Trimming cost V 4 bases and J 3 bases, with 19 bases left between them. This CDR3 has 17 residues. CDR1 SEHNR and CDR2 FQNEAQ come from the germline V gene (reference sequence). CDR3 amino acids: CASSYPLEWEVYNEQFF. The CDR3 DNA reads as TGTGCCAGCAGCTACCCCCTAGAGTGGGAGGTCTACAATGAGCAGTTCTTC.

This sequence joins TRBV11-2 and TRBJ2-2, with TRBD1 matching over 8 bases. The ends lost 1 base at V and 3 bases at J; junction bases unmatched: 4. Germline loops: CDR1 SGHAT, CDR2 FQNNGV. The CDR3 has 16 amino acids. The CDR3 region has the DNA TGTGCCAGCAGCTTAGGCAGGGGGCTCGACACCGGGGAGCTGTTTTTT. Amino acid sequence: CASSLGRGLDTGELFF.

This clone is a singleton in its sample. V usage is TRBV5-6 and J usage is TRBJ1-2; 9 nucleotides line up with TRBD1. Germline CDR1 SGHDT, CDR2 YYEEEE. CDR3 length: 16 residues. The V and J ends lost 4 bases and 2 bases, in that order; junction bases with no gene match: 9. Here the CDR3 reads CASSQLDRGLNYGYTF. DNA for the CDR3: TGTGCCAGCAGCCAATTGGACAGGGGCTTAAACTATGGCTACACCTTC.

The rearrangement uses TRBV18 and TRBJ2-3; 9 bases agree with TRBD2. The CDR3 loop spans 16 amino acids. CDR1 and CDR2 from the germline V gene are KGHSH and LQKENI. Unmatched junction bases numbered 9, after V lost 2 bases and J lost 6 bases. CDR3 nucleotides: TGTGCCAGCTCACCAGGCCTAGCGGGAAAAACGGATACGCAGTATTTT. Protein sequence: CASSPGLAGKTDTQYF.

The chain recombines TRBV7-2 with TRBJ2-7, with D possibly matching TRBD2 (5 bases). Germline V lookup: CDR1 SGHTA, CDR2 FQGNSA. V gave up 0 bases and J gave up 7 bases, with 16 bases separating them. The CDR3 length is 15 residues. The CDR3 DNA reads as TGTGCCAGCAGCTTAGCTCCCTTGAGCTCGGGGGAGCAGTACTTC. It yields the protein CASSLAPLSSGEQYF.

The rearrangement joins TRBV7-9 to TRBJ2-7, with D hard to call. This CDR3 region has 15 residues. The V end was cut by 4 bases, the J end by 0 bases, with 13 bases between. In germline, CDR1 is SEHNR, CDR2 FQNEAQ (reference sequence). CDR3 nucleotide sequence: TGTGCCAGCAGCTCCCCCGACTCTGTCTCCTACGAGCAGTACTTC. Translated, it gives CASSSPDSVSYEQYF.

V is TRBV27 and J is TRBJ2-4; 11 positions agree with TRBD1. J was trimmed by 16 bases and V by 4 bases; bases with no gene match: 6. The CDR3 runs 12 residues. The germline gives CDR1 MNHEY, CDR2 SMNVEV (reference sequence). CDR3 amino acids: CASSSRTGGPYF. CDR3 bases: TGTGCCAGCAGTTCACGGACAGGGGGCCCCTACTTC.

The chain recombines TRBV11-3 with TRBJ1-1, with 7 bases matching TRBD1. Per the germline V gene, CDR1 is SGHNT and CDR2 is YENEEA. The CDR3 runs to 15 residues. V was pared by 0 bases and J by 5 bases, with 6 bases of the junction left unmatched. CDR3 DNA: TGTGCCAGCAGCTTAGACAAAGACAGGGATACTGAAGCTTTCTTT. Amino acid sequence: CASSLDKDRDTEAFF.

CDR3: CAISEARDITANTGELFF. CDR3 sequence (DNA): TGTGCCATCAGTGAGGCAAGGGATATAACAGCGAACACCGGGGAGCTGTTTTTT. The chain has TRBV10-3 and TRBJ2-2; D uncertain. Germline CDR1 and CDR2: ENHRY and SYGVKD. V dropped 2 bases and J dropped 0 bases, with 16 bases sitting between them. The CDR3 is 18 amino acids.

The CDR3 protein is CASSIGEGDAFF. The CDR3 DNA reads TGTGCCAGTAGTATTGGGGAGGGCGACGCTTTCTTT. The V and J genes are TRBV19 and TRBJ1-1, with no clear D. The CDR3 sequence is 12 residues long. Trimming left V 3 bases short and J 11 bases short, with 13 bases between. CDR1 LNHDA and CDR2 SQIVND come from the germline V gene (reference sequence).

The gene calls are TRBV9 and TRBJ2-5; D may be TRBD1 or TRBD2 (5 bases each). This CDR3 region has 14 residues. Germline lookup yields CDR1 SGDLS and CDR2 YYNGEE. V was trimmed by 1 base and J by 5 bases, leaving 12 bases between them. The CDR3 spells CASSVQGRDETQYF. In nucleotides, the CDR3 is TGTGCCAGCAGCGTACAGGGACGGGATGAGACCCAGTACTTC.

The rearrangement uses TRBV7-8 and TRBJ2-3, with D possibly TRBD2 on 5 matching bases. The germline V gene encodes CDR1 SGHVS and CDR2 FQNEAQ. V gave up 2 bases and J gave up 0 bases, with 21 bases separating them. The CDR3 has 19 amino acids. Here the CDR3 reads CASSLRSSDERISTDTQYF. The CDR3 nucleotides are TGTGCCAGCAGCTTACGGAGTAGCGACGAACGAATCAGCACAGATACGCAGTATTTT.